Listed here is a single T cell receptor (beta chain). Antigen: not known. The CDR3 runs to 14 residues. The germline V gene encodes CDR1 SQVTM and CDR2 ANQGSEA. Trimming cost V 4 bases and J 0 bases, with 10 bases left between them. All donors were Caucasian adults living in Nashville, Tennessee. It was around 220 ng DNA, 28,000 or so T cell genomes, that sorted-subset replicate PCRs used. Libraries were prepared by immunoSEQ multiplex PCR; TCRdb keeps only in-frame clonotypes and omits some of them. This sample carries around 2.3 million clones, more than 90% of them seen once, and the ten largest clones take about 0.13%. The record originates from a study of shared clonotypes between healthy human individuals. Points from the study as a whole: Only blood samples were collected, and tissue repertoires likely differ.

The receptor's source is a man between 18 and 35 years old in good health. The chain uses TRBV29-1 and TRBJ1-3, with D unclear. Sample: naive CD4+ T cells sorted from blood. The subset denotes: CD45RA+ positively selected. The CDR3 reads CSVGGRASGNTIYF. CDR3 sequence (DNA): TGCAGCGTTGGAGGCAGAGCCTCTGGAAACACCATATATTTT.